Listed here are 30 T cell receptor beta chains from one sample, sequenced in a study of cytomegalovirus exposure and HLA in healthy donors. This PCR relied on a set of 60 Vbeta primers and 13 Jbeta primers. TCRdb's copy holds only in-frame clones and misses some; the assay was immunoSEQ multiplex PCR. The sample contains roughly 180,000 clones, around four fifths of which appear only once. The sample was PBMCs. All receptors derive from a man aged 25-45 years in good health and CMV-seronegative.

This chain uses TRBV5-1 with TRBJ2-7, with a weak D call TRBD2 (6 bases). The V gene's germline CDR1 is SGHRS and CDR2 YFSETQ. The CDR3 sequence is 16 residues long. The ends were cut back, 3 bases at V and 0 bases at J, with 16 bases in the middle. The DNA for the CDR3 is TGCGCCAGCAGCTGGGGGGACGCGAGGGGCTCCTACGAGCAGTACTTC. It specifies CASSWGDARGSYEQYF.

The DNA of the CDR3 is TGTGCCAGTAGTATAGCTATAAGGGGGCATGTGAATGAGCAGTTCTTC. Translated, it gives CASSIAIRGHVNEQFF. The gene calls are TRBV19 and TRBJ2-1, with TRBD1 matching over 7 bases. The CDR3 length is 16 residues. CDR1 and CDR2 (germline): LNHDA, SQIVND (reference sequence). The junction had 10 bases not matched to a gene; V was cut back by 1 base and J by 7 bases.

This clone was counted only a few times. V and J are TRBV5-6 and TRBJ2-5; D is possibly TRBD2 (5 bases). The J call may be wrong; the DNA end is better matched by TRBJ2-7. Germline V gives CDR1 SGHDT, CDR2 YYEEEE. The CDR3 totals 16 residues. CDR3 sequence (DNA): TGTGCCAGCAGCCCGATTGGGAGTCGGGAAACCTACGAGCAGTACTTC. Amino acid sequence: CASSPIGSRETYEQYF.

The CDR3 DNA follows: TGTGCCAGCAGTGAATTTACAGGGGGCGGGCCCCAGCATTTT. Translated, it gives CASSEFTGGGPQHF. This chain uses TRBV6-1 with TRBJ1-5; 9 bases are shared with TRBD1. Trimming took 2 bases from V and 9 from J; bases not matched to a gene: 5. The CDR3 length is 14 residues. Germline V gene sequence: CDR1 MNHNS, CDR2 SASEGT.

This chain connects TRBV30 to TRBJ1-1, with 12 bases fitting TRBD1. The CDR3 is 19 residues long. Germline V CDR1 and CDR2: GTSNPN, SVGIG (reference sequence). The V gene end was trimmed by 0 bases and the J gene end by 0 bases; junction bases not matched to a gene: 11. The DNA for the CDR3 is TGTGCCTGGAGTGTTACCCGTTCCGGGACAGGGGGCTTGAACACTGAAGCTTTCTTT. This encodes CAWSVTRSGTGGLNTEAFF.

V and J are TRBV27 and TRBJ2-1; TRBD2 agrees at 10 bases. J was trimmed by 10 bases and V by 1 base; bases with no gene match: 10. This CDR3 comprises 16 residues. Germline V gene sequence: CDR1 MNHEY, CDR2 SMNVEV (reference sequence). The DNA for the CDR3 is TGTGCCAGCAGTTTATATTCGGAGCGGGGGGGCCGGGAGCAGTTCTTC. This sequence encodes CASSLYSERGGREQFF.

The rearrangement uses TRBV5-1 and TRBJ1-4; D is perhaps TRBD1 (5 bases). V was shortened by 0 bases and J by 6 bases, with 12 bases between the two germline ends. Germline V gene sequence: CDR1 SGHRS, CDR2 YFSETQ. The CDR3 has 15 residues. As DNA, the CDR3 is TGCGCCAGCAGCTTGGAGGGGCAGGGCTATGAAAAACTGTTTTTT. Translating gives CASSLEGQGYEKLFF.

The rearrangement uses TRBV13 and TRBJ2-1; D unclear. Germline lookup yields CDR1 PRHDT and CDR2 FYEKMQ (reference sequence). Trimming took 1 base from V and 0 from J, leaving 4 bases between them. The CDR3 sequence is 14 residues long. The CDR3 here is CASSLANSYNEQFF. The CDR3 DNA reads as TGTGCCAGCAGCTTAGCCAACTCCTACAATGAGCAGTTCTTC.

This sequence joins TRBV30 and TRBJ2-5, with 8 bases identical to TRBD2. Germline CDR1 is GTSNPN and CDR2 is SVGIG (reference sequence). This CDR3 is 17 amino acids long. V shed 4 bases and J 4 bases; nucleotides not matched to a gene: 17. The CDR3 bases are TGTGCCTGGACCCCACCCTGGGCTAGCGGGCATACAGAGACCCAGTACTTC. This translates into CAWTPPWASGHTETQYF.

This rearrangement joins TRBV6-5 to TRBJ2-7; possible D gene TRBD1, 6 bases. Per germline, CDR1 MNHEY and CDR2 SVGAGI. This CDR3 is 14 amino acids long. The germline V and J ends were trimmed by 5 bases and 5 bases, with 16 bases remaining between them. The CDR3 region is CASSTRTENHEQYF. In nucleotides, the CDR3 is TGTGCCAGCAGTACCAGGACAGAGAACCACGAGCAGTACTTC.

The V and J genes are TRBV5-1 and TRBJ2-5; TRBD1 agrees at 8 bases. This CDR3 contains 15 residues. The germline gives CDR1 SGHRS, CDR2 YFSETQ. Trimming took 1 base from V and 4 from J; bases not matched to a gene: 6. The DNA of the CDR3 is TGCGCCAGCAGCTTGTTTAAACAGGGGGGAGAGACCCAGTACTTC. This encodes CASSLFKQGGETQYF.

V and J are TRBV7-2 and TRBJ2-1, with a possible D match to TRBD2 (7 bases). V gave up 3 bases and J gave up 3 bases, with 12 bases separating them. This CDR3 spans 15 amino acids. Germline V gene data show CDR1 as SGHTA and CDR2 as FQGNSA. CDR3 region: CASSFGGGGYNEQFF. In nucleotides, the CDR3 is TGTGCCAGCAGCTTCGGCGGGGGCGGCTACAATGAGCAGTTCTTC.

The chain uses TRBV28 and TRBJ2-7; 8 bases fit TRBD1. CDR1 and CDR2 from the germline V gene are MDHEN and SYDVKM. The CDR3 runs 15 residues. V shed 5 bases, J shed 2 bases, and the junction held 8 bases outside the gene matches. CDR3 DNA sequence: TGTGCCAGCAGTACTACCGGGACAGGCCCCTACGAGCAGTACTTC. As protein: CASSTTGTGPYEQYF.

A few counts support this clone. V gene TRBV6-5 combines with J gene TRBJ1-6; the D gene is possibly TRBD1 (5 bases). Per the germline V gene, CDR1 is MNHEY and CDR2 is SVGAGI. Trimming took 2 bases from V and 7 from J, leaving 9 bases between them. The CDR3 spans 14 residues. The CDR3 DNA reads TGTGCCAGCAGTTACGGGGGAGGCAATTCACCCCTCCACTTT. Its translation: CASSYGGGNSPLHF.

V usage is TRBV7-2 and J usage is TRBJ1-1; TRBD1 matches at 8 bases. Germline CDR1 reads SGHTA; CDR2 reads FQGNSA. The CDR3 totals 15 residues. J was trimmed by 0 bases and V by 5 bases; bases with no gene match: 5. The DNA of the CDR3 is TGTGCCAGCAGCGTTTGGGACAGGATGAACACTGAAGCTTTCTTT. Amino acid sequence: CASSVWDRMNTEAFF.

A remark on this clone: Within the sample, other DNA sequences also encode this same CDR3. The chain employs TRBV19 and TRBJ1-5, with a possible D match to TRBD1 (5 bases). The V and J ends lost 3 bases and 3 bases respectively, with 9 bases between them. There are 14 residues in the CDR3. CDR1 is LNHDA, CDR2 SQIVND, per germline (reference sequence). CDR3 nucleotides: TGTGCCAGTAGTATTGGGGGGACCAATCAGCCCCAGCATTTT. Protein product: CASSIGGTNQPQHF.

V gene TRBV28 combines with J gene TRBJ1-1; 7 nucleotides line up with TRBD1. Germline V gives CDR1 MDHEN, CDR2 SYDVKM. The CDR3 loop spans 14 amino acids. V lost 7 bases and J lost 3; bases outside the gene matches: 8. For the CDR3, the DNA is TGTGCCAGCACCACATCCGACAGGGACACTGAAGCTTTCTTT. It translates to CASTTSDRDTEAFF.

This clone was recorded only once. The rearrangement joins TRBV19 to TRBJ1-2; D is ambiguous. The germline V and J ends were trimmed by 3 bases and 5 bases, with 7 bases remaining between them. The CDR3 runs 12 residues. The V gene's germline CDR1 is LNHDA and CDR2 SQIVND (reference sequence). This chain's CDR3 is CASSMAGYGYTF. The CDR3 DNA follows: TGTGCCAGTAGTATGGCCGGGTATGGCTACACCTTC.

J is TRBJ2-3 and V is TRBV5-6; D is undetermined. Looked up from germline, CDR1 is SGHDT and CDR2 is YYEEEE. CDR3 length: 14 residues. Trimming removed 0 bases at V and 4 bases at J, with 9 bases between. CDR3 region: CASSLGRSADTQYF. CDR3 DNA: TGTGCCAGCAGCTTGGGCCGGAGTGCAGATACGCAGTATTTT.

The V call is TRBV13, the J call TRBJ2-1; 7 positions agree with TRBD2. V was clipped by 4 bases and J by 7 bases; unmatched bases: 13. Per germline, CDR1 PRHDT and CDR2 FYEKMQ (reference sequence). The CDR3 covers 16 residues. The CDR3 here is CASSSMTSWTWNEQFF. In nucleotides, the CDR3 is TGTGCCAGCAGCTCCATGACTAGCTGGACATGGAATGAGCAGTTCTTC. Looking up the rest from reference TRBV13 and TRBJ2-1 gives the full variable domain: AAGVIQSPRHLIKEKRETATLKCYPIPRHDTVYWYQQGPGQDPQFLISFYEKMQSDKGSIPDRFSAQQFSDYHSELNMSSLELGDSALYFCASSSMTSWTWNEQFFGPGTRLTVL.

The chain carries TRBV7-3 and TRBJ2-2; tentative D call: TRBD2 (7 bases). Germline CDR1 is SGHTA and CDR2 is FQGTGA. V lost 5 bases and J lost 7, with 17 bases in between. This CDR3 comprises 15 residues. CDR3 DNA: TGTGCCAGCAGCCCTTTAGGCGGGGGCGGCGGGGAGCTGTTTTTT. The encoded protein is CASSPLGGGGGELFF.

This chain uses TRBV30 with TRBJ1-3, with a possible D match to TRBD1 (6 bases). The CDR3 is 14 amino acids. V shed 4 bases and J shed 4 bases, with 14 bases lying between them. CDR1 GTSNPN and CDR2 SVGIG come from the germline V gene (reference sequence). Here the CDR3 DNA reads TGTGCCTGGAAGAAGGGGGTATGGGGAAACACCATATATTTT. This encodes CAWKKGVWGNTIYF.

Concerning this clone itself: The sample contains more than one DNA sequence encoding this CDR3. The chain couples TRBV30 to TRBJ2-1; D remains unclear. Per germline, CDR1 GTSNPN and CDR2 SVGIG (reference sequence). This CDR3 spans 11 amino acids. Trimming took off 1 base at V and 4 bases at J, with 2 bases between the two ends. In DNA form, the CDR3 reads TGTGCCTGGAGTGCGTACAATGAGCAGTTCTTC. This translates into CAWSAYNEQFF.

The CDR3 sequence is CASSQRQGAPGYTF. The CDR3 bases are TGCGCCAGCAGCCAGAGACAGGGGGCTCCTGGCTACACCTTC. This chain joins TRBV4-3 and TRBJ1-2, with 10 nucleotides matching TRBD1. The V segment lost 3 bases and the J segment 7 bases; nucleotides outside the gene matches: 5. Germline V lookup: CDR1 LGHNA, CDR2 YSLEER. The length of the CDR3 is 14 residues.

The V and J genes are TRBV7-9 and TRBJ1-1, with a possible D match to TRBD1 (6 bases). The CDR3 is made up of 15 amino acids. Trimming pared 3 bases from V and 0 bases from J, leaving 11 bases between. Germline V gene data show CDR1 as SEHNR and CDR2 as FQNEAQ (reference sequence). CDR3 sequence (DNA): TGTGCCAGCAGCTTGGGTCAGGGGATGAACACTGAAGCTTTCTTT. Its translation is CASSLGQGMNTEAFF.

The sample holds a few counts of this clone. The chain recombines TRBV11-3 with TRBJ2-1, with no clear D. The length of the CDR3 is 13 residues. V was cut by 0 bases and J by 4 bases, with 4 bases left in between. Germline V CDR1 and CDR2: SGHNT, YENEEA. The CDR3 DNA follows: TGTGCCAGCAGCTTAGATACTTACAATGAGCAGTTCTTC. Amino acids: CASSLDTYNEQFF.

This chain connects TRBV10-3 to TRBJ2-2; 7 positions agree with TRBD1. Germline loops: CDR1 ENHRY, CDR2 SYGVKD. With V trimmed by 3 bases and J by 4 bases, 8 bases remained unmatched. The CDR3 runs 16 residues. As DNA, the CDR3 is TGTGCCATCAGTGACGTGACAGGGAGCCCCACCGGGGAGCTGTTTTTT. It translates to CAISDVTGSPTGELFF.

The chain is built from TRBV28 and TRBJ2-7, with 11 bases aligning to TRBD2. Germline-derived CDR1 and CDR2 are MDHEN and SYDVKM. CDR3 size: 16 residues. V gave up 5 bases and J gave up 3 bases; unmatched junction bases: 9. The CDR3 here is CASSPVLAGDNYEQYF. The DNA for the CDR3 is TGTGCCAGCAGTCCCGTACTAGCGGGGGACAACTACGAGCAGTACTTC. Supplemented by reference TRBV28 and TRBJ2-7, the full variable domain reads DVKVTQSSRYLVKRTGEKVFLECVQDMDHENMFWYRQDPGLGLRLIYFSYDVKMKEKGDIPEGYSVSREKKERFSLILESASTNQTSMYLCASSPVLAGDNYEQYFGPGTRLTVT.

This clone has just one count. The chain links TRBV19 to TRBJ2-2, with 7 bases identical to TRBD1. The CDR3 length is 13 residues. Trimming at V came to 6 bases and at J to 6 bases, leaving 4 bases not matched to a gene. Germline V gives CDR1 LNHDA, CDR2 SQIVND (reference sequence). The CDR3 spells CASRTQGAGELFF. Written as DNA, the CDR3 is TGTGCCAGTAGGACGCAGGGGGCCGGGGAGCTGTTTTTT.

This rearrangement joins TRBV7-6 to TRBJ2-1; weak D call: TRBD2 (6 bases). The CDR3 totals 15 residues. Germline CDR1 and CDR2: SGHVS and FNYEAQ. V was cut by 1 base and J by 6 bases, with 13 bases left in between. The CDR3 spells CASSLVGGGRNEQFF. As DNA, the CDR3 is TGTGCCAGCAGCTTAGTCGGGGGAGGCCGCAATGAGCAGTTCTTC.